The rows below give T cell receptor beta chains drawn from one sample of a study of blood T cell repertoires in COVID-19. Profiling relied on immunoSEQ multiplex PCR, and the TCRdb table lists in-frame clones only, not all of them. This sample has 350,000 to 450,000 clones, with approximately 87% found just once. The sample taken for sequencing was peripheral blood. The receptors were sampled from a woman aged 55-70 years with COVID-19, enrolled during active disease. CDR3s include the opening cysteine and the closing phenylalanine or tryptophan. A D gene is named only where the DNA matches it firmly. Some rows mark clone size as missing; the rest say once, few, many or name a class of expanded clone.

cdr3_aa cdr3_nt clone_size j_call v_call d_call
CASSLAEGPSGYTF TGTGCCAGCAGCTTAGCGGAGGGCCCGAGCGGCTACACCTTC . TRBJ1-2 TRBV7-9 .
CASSAGRDRGRRSYGYTF TGTGCCAGCAGCGCGGGGCGGGACAGGGGGCGACGTTCCTATGGCTACACCTTC . TRBJ1-2 TRBV5-4 TRBD1
CASSPISGGRPDTQYF TGTGCCAGCTCACCTATTAGCGGGGGGCGCCCAGATACGCAGTATTTT . TRBJ2-3 TRBV18 TRBD2
CASSDRVPETQYF TGTGCCAGCAGTGACAGGGTTCCAGAGACCCAGTACTTC . TRBJ2-5 TRBV28 TRBD1
CASSEVMRSRAGELFF TGTGCCAGCAGTGAAGTAATGAGGAGTCGGGCCGGGGAGCTGTTTTTT . TRBJ2-2 TRBV6-1 .
CASSWGQGSETQYF TGCGCCAGCAGCTGGGGACAGGGTAGCGAGACCCAGTACTTC . TRBJ2-5 TRBV5-1 TRBD1
CASTLTWQAYNEQFF TGTGCCAGCACCCTTACTTGGCAGGCCTACAATGAGCAGTTCTTC . TRBJ2-1 TRBV11-1 .
CASSPRTSGGYNEQFF TGTGCCAGCAGCCCCCGGACTAGCGGGGGGTACAATGAGCAGTTCTTC . TRBJ2-1 TRBV3-1/TRBV3-2 TRBD2
CASSLERGRNNEQFF TGTGCCAGCAGCTTAGAGAGGGGGCGAAACAATGAGCAGTTCTTC . TRBJ2-1 TRBV7-9 TRBD1
CASSQDGQGHQPQHF TGTGCCAGCAGCCAAGATGGGCAGGGGCATCAGCCCCAGCATTTT . TRBJ1-5 TRBV4-2 .
CASSYSVTGNSPLHF TGTGCCAGCAGTTACTCCGTGACAGGGAATTCACCCCTCCACTTT once TRBJ1-6 TRBV6-5 TRBD1
CATKGLAALYNEQFF TGTGCCACCAAGGGACTAGCGGCCCTATACAATGAGCAGTTCTTC . TRBJ2-1 TRBV19 TRBD2
CASSSGYQPQHF TGTGCCAGCAGTTCAGGGTATCAGCCCCAGCATTTT . TRBJ1-5 TRBV12-3/TRBV12-4 .
CASSSRTGKLFF TGTGCCAGCAGCTCCCGGACAGGAAAACTGTTTTTT . TRBJ1-4 TRBV11-2 TRBD1
CASGLGRYQETQYF TGTGCTAGTGGTTTGGGGCGGTACCAAGAGACCCAGTACTTC . TRBJ2-5 TRBV12-5 .
CASSLDTSRWWEQFF TGTGCCAGCAGCTTGGACACTAGCCGCTGGTGGGAGCAGTTCTTC . TRBJ2-1 TRBV5-8 .
CASGSNQPQHF TGTGCCAGCGGCAGCAATCAGCCCCAGCATTTT . TRBJ1-5 TRBV2 .
CASSLWEPYNSPLHF TGTGCCAGCAGTTTGTGGGAGCCCTATAATTCACCCCTCCACTTT . TRBJ1-6 TRBV27 .
CASSEVARGGGNRAFF TGTGCCAGCAGTGAAGTGGCCCGGGGCGGGGGCAATAGGGCTTTCTTT . TRBJ1-1 TRBV25-1 .
CAWSRAWTSGDDNEQFF TGTGCCTGGAGTAGGGCCTGGACTAGCGGGGACGACAATGAGCAGTTCTTC once TRBJ2-1 TRBV30 TRBD2
CASSIGVDRGRIGQPQHF TGTGCCAGCAGCATAGGGGTCGACAGGGGGCGGATTGGTCAGCCCCAGCATTTT . TRBJ1-5 TRBV21-1 .
CASSLPAGINYGYTF TGTGCCAGCTCTCTACCGGCAGGGATAAACTATGGCTACACCTTC few TRBJ1-2 TRBV18 .
CASSHSPGQGYGYTF TGCGCCAGCAGCCATTCTCCGGGACAGGGGTATGGCTACACCTTC . TRBJ1-2 TRBV4-1 TRBD1
CAWSINGNQPQHF TGTGCCTGGAGTATTAATGGCAATCAGCCCCAGCATTTT few TRBJ1-5 TRBV30 .
CATSRVQGYEQYF TGTGCCACCAGCAGAGTACAGGGGTACGAGCAGTACTTC . TRBJ2-7 TRBV15 TRBD1
CASSPRTSGGAKNIQYF TGTGCCAGCAGCCCAAGGACTAGCGGGGGAGCCAAAAACATTCAGTACTTC . TRBJ2-4 TRBV9 TRBD2